This TCR beta chain was retrieved from a study of blood T cell repertoires in COVID-19. Study-level background: Acute-phase and convalescent COVID-19 samples originated in the United States, Italy and Spain. T cells, B-cell-depleted T cells, or PBMCs provided the cDNA or gDNA that served as material.

The Seattle patients, enrolled during active infection, were followed longitudinally. Original processing methods: Scientists estimated how many nucleated cells there were by amplifying reference gene primers. Only in-frame clones appear in the TCRdb table, and some are missing; sequencing was by immunoSEQ multiplex PCR. V and J calls and clone size follow that table, whereas D and trimming were derived from the DNA. The sample has 310,000 or so clones; 80% to 90% are singletons. The germline CDR1 and CDR2 sequences are KGHDR and SFDVKD. Germline trimming cut 2 bases from V and 9 bases from J; bases unmatched to any gene: 3. CDR3 size: 13 residues.

The rearrangement uses TRBV24-1 and TRBJ2-1; 7 bases match TRBD2. The clonotype comes from a man aged 25-45 years with COVID-19, enrolled during active disease. The source material was peripheral blood. The CDR3 nucleotides are TGTGCCACCAGTGATTGGGGGGGAGCTGAGCAGTTCTTC. It translates to CATSDWGGAEQFF.